This TCR beta chain derives from a study of CD8+ T cells in alopecia areata. Study findings and constraints: Both scalp clonality and the expanded CD8+ clones among the top 100 showed a significant decrease with tofacitinib. Relative to normal scalp, lesional scalp, especially alopecia totalis/universalis, showed higher clonality.

This clone is a singleton in its sample. What it binds is unknown. Sequencing used cDNA as its template, made by extracting RNA and reverse transcribing it. Profiling relied on immunoSEQ multiplex PCR, and the TCRdb table lists in-frame clones only, not all of them. Altogether 200,000 to 250,000 clones are present, over 60% being singletons, with the ten largest covering 3.5% to 5%. Treatment: oral pan-JAK inhibitor, 5-10 mg twice daily. Patients with alopecia areata provided lesional scalp punch biopsies as well as peripheral blood. This clonotype was obtained from a human donor with alopecia areata. Sample: CD4+ T cells sorted from blood, taken at week 4, from a patient treated with tofacitinib.

CDR3 in amino acids: CSVEKQVQETQYF. As DNA, the CDR3 is TGCAGCGTTGAAAAACAGGTCCAAGAGACCCAGTACTTC. The chain couples TRBV29-1 to TRBJ2-5; a weak D match, TRBD1 (5 bases). Trimming took 2 bases from V and 1 from J, leaving 8 bases between them. CDR3 length equals 13 residues. Germline V gene lookup returns CDR1 SQVTM and CDR2 ANQGSEA.